This T cell receptor (beta chain) was obtained from a study of shared clonotypes between healthy human individuals. Libraries were prepared by immunoSEQ multiplex PCR; TCRdb keeps only in-frame clonotypes and omits some of them. The table has about 1 million clones, about 76% seen once. Losses at the gene ends were 0 bases for V and 4 bases for J; bases not matched to a gene: 10. The CDR3 runs 19 residues. CDR1 and CDR2 (germline): LNHNV, YYDKDF (reference sequence). The source material was memory CD4+ T cells sorted from blood. Subset of the sample: CD45RA-negative fraction. The clonotype originates from a man younger than 35 in good health. The chain combines TRBV15 with TRBJ2-2; TRBD1 aligns across 11 bases. The CDR3, as DNA: TGTGCCACCAGCAGAGATCGTCCCACGGACAGGGGGCTCACCGGGGAGCTGTTTTTT. Protein sequence: CATSRDRPTDRGLTGELFF.